Listed below are T cell receptor beta chains from one sample, sequenced in a study of metastatic and nonmetastatic thyroid tumors. Using MiXCR, TCRdb reanalyzed the PCR reads. This sample has roughly 65,000 clones; more than 13% occur once, and the top ten carry about 6%. The sequenced sample was blood. The receptors were gathered from a male donor with papillary thyroid cancer or a benign thyroid nodule (not recorded which). Some clones in this sample may be carry-over from other donors' samples. Both conserved end residues are part of each CDR3. Each record gives: D gene, J gene, V gene, clone size, CDR3 protein, CDR3 DNA. A D gene is named only where the DNA matches it firmly. Not all rows give a size; the values are once, few, many and, for expanded clones, a class.

NA | TRBJ1-1 | TRBV3-1 | many | CASSQVGGNTEAFF | TGTGCCAGCAGCCAAGTAGGAGGGAACACTGAAGCTTTCTTT
NA | TRBJ2-3 | TRBV3-1 | NA | CASSQGTGTDTQYF | TGTGCCAGCAGCCAAGGTACAGGCACAGATACGCAGTATTTT
TRBD2 | TRBJ2-5 | TRBV7-8 | many | CASSDRDYDQTQYF | TGTGCCAGCAGCGACCGGGACTATGATCAGACCCAGTACTTC
TRBD2 | TRBJ2-1 | TRBV7-7 | many | CASSLLSFGGGNEQFF | TGTGCTAGCAGCCTATTGTCGTTCGGGGGGGGGAATGAGCAGTTCTTC
NA | TRBJ2-7 | TRBV11-2 | NA | CASSLGSRRGSYEQYF | TGTGCCAGCAGCTTAGGTTCGAGGAGGGGTTCCTACGAGCAGTACTTC
NA | TRBJ1-1 | TRBV11-2 | NA | CASSLGILWIGVSTEAFF | TGTGCCAGCAGCTTAGGAATACTCTGGATTGGAGTATCTACTGAAGCTTTCTTT
NA | TRBJ1-6 | TRBV4-2 | many | CASSQDYGAQSPLHF | TGTGCCAGCAGCCAAGATTACGGGGCACAGTCACCCCTCCACTTT
NA | TRBJ2-3 | TRBV20-1 | many | CSAMQGSTSTDTQYF | TGCAGTGCTATGCAGGGATCAACTAGCACAGATACGCAGTATTTT
NA | TRBJ2-1 | TRBV27 | NA | CANKNWVYEQFF | TGTGCCAACAAGAACTGGGTGTATGAGCAGTTCTTC
NA | TRBJ1-1 | TRBV11-2 | NA | CASSGEVGLNTEAFF | TGTGCCAGCAGCGGGGAGGTGGGGTTGAACACTGAAGCTTTCTTT
NA | TRBJ2-7 | TRBV5-6 | many | CASSSYSYEQYF | TGTGCCAGCAGCTCATACTCCTACGAGCAGTACTTC
TRBD2 | TRBJ2-2 | TRBV6-1 | many | CASSQLAGEAGELFF | TGTGCCAGCAGTCAACTAGCGGGAGAGGCCGGGGAGCTGTTTTTT
NA | TRBJ2-7 | TRBV6-2/TRBV6-3 | few | CASSYGITYEQYF | TGTGCCAGCAGTTACGGGATAACCTACGAGCAGTACTTC
NA | TRBJ1-5 | TRBV6-1 | few | CASSLIEKPQHF | TGTGCCAGCAGCCTGATCGAGAAGCCCCAGCATTTT
NA | TRBJ2-5 | TRBV6-1 | NA | CASNGVLYGETQYF | TGTGCCAGCAACGGCGTATTATACGGAGAGACCCAGTACTTC
NA | TRBJ2-7 | TRBV28 | many | CASSQTLAERSSYEQYF | TGTGCCAGCAGTCAAACATTAGCGGAGCGGAGCTCCTACGAGCAGTACTTC
TRBD1 | TRBJ1-1 | TRBV10-3 | many | CAISRDRGMNTEAFF | TGTGCCATCTCTCGGGACAGGGGTATGAACACTGAAGCTTTCTTT
NA | TRBJ1-6 | TRBV27 | few | CAGSTPPWSGNSPLHF | TGTGCCGGCAGTACCCCACCATGGAGCGGGAATTCACCCCTCCACTTT
NA | TRBJ1-5 | TRBV27 | many | CASSSSIRNQPQHF | TGTGCCAGCAGTTCCTCTATCCGCAATCAGCCCCAGCATTTT
TRBD1 | TRBJ1-2 | TRBV15 | many | CATSRGYFRDRANYGYTF | TGTGCCACCAGCAGAGGCTATTTCCGGGACAGAGCTAACTATGGCTACACCTTC
TRBD1 | TRBJ2-3 | TRBV6-8 | many | CASRLLRDRPTDTQYF | TGTGCCAGCAGGCTCCTCCGGGACAGGCCCACAGATACGCAGTATTTT
TRBD2 | TRBJ2-1 | TRBV7-8 | many | CASSLATSGRAYNEQFF | TGTGCCAGCAGCTTAGCGACTAGCGGGAGGGCCTACAATGAGCAGTTCTTC
TRBD2 | TRBJ2-2 | TRBV3-1 | many | CATGTSGSERTGELFF | TGTGCCACCGGGACTAGCGGGAGTGAGAGGACCGGGGAGCTGTTTTTT
NA | TRBJ1-1 | TRBV27 | few | CASRFGGSPTEALF | TGTGCCAGCAGGTTTGGAGGGTCCCCCACTGAAGCTTTATTT
TRBD1 | TRBJ2-2 | TRBV2 | many | CASRGGQGANTGELFF | TGTGCCAGCAGGGGCGGACAGGGGGCGAACACCGGGGAGCTGTTTTTT
NA | TRBJ1-1 | TRBV10-2 | many | CASSESKGWAEAFF | TGCGCCAGCAGTGAGTCTAAGGGATGGGCTGAAGCTTTCTTT
TRBD2 | TRBJ2-3 | TRBV10-2 | many | CASSLASGRVDTQYF | TGCGCCAGCAGTCTCGCTAGCGGGAGGGTGGATACGCAGTATTTT
NA | TRBJ2-2 | TRBV11-2 | NA | CASSLKALGRTGELFF | TGTGCCAGCAGCTTAAAGGCACTAGGTAGGACCGGGGAGCTGTTTTTT
NA | TRBJ2-1 | TRBV4-1 | NA | CASSQDDVRLEFGNGQFF | TGCGCCAGCAGCCAAGATGATGTTAGACTAGAATTCGGCAATGGGCAGTTCTTC
TRBD1 | TRBJ1-1 | TRBV20-1 | many | CSATARGLEAFF | TGCAGTGCTACGGCCAGGGGGCTTGAAGCTTTCTTT
NA | TRBJ2-7 | TRBV20-1 | many | CSAGSGASSYEQYF | TGCAGTGCTGGTTCAGGAGCTAGCTCCTACGAGCAGTACTTC
TRBD2 | TRBJ2-7 | TRBV18 | NA | CASSPGSGGENEQYF | TGTGCCAGCTCACCGGGTTCGGGGGGGGAGAACGAGCAGTACTTC
NA | TRBJ1-1 | TRBV28 | few | CASSTDGEGDFEAFF | TGTGCCAGCAGTACCGACGGGGAAGGGGACTTTGAAGCTTTCTTT
NA | TRBJ2-2 | TRBV6-1 | many | CASSENLGNTGELFF | TGTGCCAGCAGTGAAAATTTGGGGAACACCGGGGAGCTGTTTTTT
TRBD1 | TRBJ1-2 | TRBV4-2 | many | CASSQEGQGGNYGYTF | TGTGCCAGCAGCCAAGAGGGCCAGGGGGGCAACTATGGCTACACCTTC
NA | TRBJ1-5 | TRBV6-1 | NA | CASSEGGTQPQHF | TGTGCCAGCAGTGAAGGGGGGACTCAGCCCCAGCATTTT
NA | TRBJ2-3 | TRBV4-1 | many | CASSQDRRYTYLSTDTQYF | TGCGCCAGCAGCCAAGATAGGAGATACACCTATTTGAGCACAGATACGCAGTATTTT
TRBD1 | TRBJ2-5 | TRBV6-1 | few | CASNSGTGGETQYF | TGTGCCAGCAACTCCGGGACAGGCGGCGAGACCCAGTACTTC
TRBD2 | TRBJ2-7 | TRBV5-1 | few | CASSLRSASGSYEQYF | TGCGCCAGCAGCTTGCGAAGCGCTAGCGGATCCTACGAGCAGTACTTC
NA | TRBJ2-2 | TRBV11-2 | many | CASSFGRGELFF | TGTGCCAGCAGCTTCGGACGGGGGGAGCTGTTTTTT
TRBD2 | TRBJ2-1 | TRBV7-8 | many | CASSLAAVGLAGVNEQFF | TGTGCCAGCAGCTTAGCAGCCGTAGGACTAGCGGGAGTTAATGAGCAGTTCTTC
NA | TRBJ1-4 | TRBV18 | many | CASSPDTTNEKLFF | TGTGCCAGCTCCCCCGATACAACTAATGAAAAACTGTTTTTT
TRBD1 | TRBJ1-2 | TRBV20-1 | many | CSASGTGQGYGYTF | TGCAGTGCTAGCGGGACAGGTCAGGGCTATGGCTACACCTTC
TRBD2 | TRBJ2-5 | TRBV6-5 | many | CASSYSSSGRGGETQYF | TGTGCCAGCAGTTACTCGAGTAGCGGGAGGGGGGGAGAGACCCAGTACTTC
TRBD2 | TRBJ2-3 | TRBV24-1 | many | CATSGTSGASTDTQYF | TGTGCCACCAGTGGGACTAGCGGAGCTAGCACAGATACGCAGTATTTT
NA | TRBJ2-2 | TRBV20-1 | NA | CSAWERSGELFF | TGCAGTGCGTGGGAGAGGAGCGGGGAGCTGTTTTTT
NA | TRBJ2-1 | TRBV6-1 | many | CASSWLVSSYNEQFF | TGTGCCAGCAGTTGGCTAGTTAGCTCCTACAATGAGCAGTTCTTC
NA | TRBJ1-4 | TRBV28 | many | CASSLNEKLFF | TGTGCCAGCAGTCTTAATGAAAAACTGTTTTTT
NA | TRBJ1-6 | TRBV19 | NA | CASSEVGTPSSPLHF | TGTGCCAGTAGTGAGGTTGGGACCCCATCCTCACCCCTCCACTTT
NA | TRBJ2-7 | TRBV28 | few | CASTLNYEQYF | TGTGCCAGCACCCTCAACTACGAGCAGTACTTC
NA | TRBJ2-5 | TRBV6-2/TRBV6-3 | many | CASSYGGGWQETQYF | TGTGCCAGCAGTTACGGGGGGGGCTGGCAAGAGACCCAGTACTTC
TRBD1 | TRBJ2-3 | TRBV6-2/TRBV6-3 | many | CASSETGAPTDTQYF | TGTGCCAGCAGTGAGACAGGGGCACCGACAGATACGCAGTATTTT
NA | TRBJ1-2 | TRBV6-1 | NA | CASTEAAGVNYGYTF | TGTGCCAGCACTGAAGCGGCAGGGGTCAACTATGGCTACACCTTC
TRBD2 | TRBJ2-3 | TRBV7-9 | many | CASSPGTSVSDTQYF | TGTGCCAGCAGCCCCGGGACTAGCGTCTCAGATACGCAGTATTTT
NA | TRBJ2-1 | TRBV6-5 | many | CASSYSPHEQFF | TGTGCCAGCAGTTACTCGCCGCATGAGCAGTTCTTC
NA | TRBJ2-5 | TRBV4-1 | many | CASSQPGQETQYF | TGCGCCAGCAGCCAACCAGGACAAGAGACCCAGTACTTC